A single sample gave rise to the 10 T cell receptor beta chains below, sequenced in a study of Graves' ophthalmopathy and Graves' hyperthyroidism. RNA transcripts served as template for amplifying TCR beta CDR3 sequences. First-round RT-PCR used HTBI primers; second-round multiplex PCR followed. TCRdb independently ran MiXCR on the multiplex PCR reads; one entry per CDR3 protein. The sample consists of 560,000 or so distinct CDR3 sequences, 35% to 45% of them appearing once. Specimen: peripheral blood or thyroid tissue (not recorded which). Receptors originate from an adult man with Graves' hyperthyroidism.

The chain combines TRBV29-1 with TRBJ2-5, with 9 bases that match TRBD1. Trimming at V came to 8 bases and at J to 5 bases, leaving 9 bases not matched to a gene. Looked up from germline, CDR1 is SQVTM and CDR2 is ANQGSEA. The length of the CDR3 is 13 residues. CDR3 region: CSSITGGQETQYF. DNA for the CDR3: TGCAGCTCGATTACAGGGGGCCAGGAGACCCAGTACTTC.

As regards this clonotype: Given the absence of the conserved phenylalanine or tryptophan at the CDR3 end, a read error is likely. Because the CDR3's place on the DNA is in doubt, the DNA is left out and the CDR3 is given as listed by TCRdb. The chain recombines TRBV20-1 with TRBJ1-4. With termini counted, the CDR3 has 10 amino acids. Germline loops: CDR1 DFQATT, CDR2 SNEGSKA (reference sequence). CDR3 sequence reads: CSARLAGGNI.

This clonotype was counted many times. The chain links TRBV7-8 to TRBJ1-1; D gene ambiguous. The length of the CDR3 is 15 residues. Germline V gene sequence: CDR1 SGHVS, CDR2 FQNEAQ. Trimming pared 2 bases from V and 4 bases from J, leaving 14 bases between. In nucleotides, the CDR3 is TGTGCCAGCAGCTTATTTAACCTTGAGGGCACTGAAGCTTTCTTT. It translates to CASSLFNLEGTEAFF.

The genes are TRBV5-5 and TRBJ2-3; D gene unclear. Germline CDR1 and CDR2: SGHKS and YYEKEE (reference sequence). The V gene lost 4 bases and the J gene lost 6 bases, with 15 bases spanning the gap. CDR3 length: 14 residues. CDR3: CASSPDIRADTQYF. The CDR3 nucleotides are TGTGCCAGCAGCCCTGATATAAGGGCCGATACGCAGTATTTT. Drawing the rest from reference TRBV5-5 and TRBJ2-3, the complete variable domain is DAGVTQSPTHLIKTRGQQVTLRCSPISGHKSVSWYQQVLGQGPQFIFQYYEKEERGRGNFPDRFSARQFPNYSSELNVNALLLGDSALYLCASSPDIRADTQYFGPGTRLTVL.

The chain joins TRBV7-7 to TRBJ1-1; TRBD1 is a possible D gene (5 bases). The CDR3 sequence is 13 residues long. The V gene's germline CDR1 is SSHAT and CDR2 FNYEAQ (reference sequence). CDR3 in amino acids: CAGSLKQGTEAFF. The CDR3 region has the DNA TGTGCTGGCAGCTTAAAGCAGGGAACTGAAGCTTTCTTT.

This clonotype was counted a single time. The V call is TRBV2, the J call TRBJ2-5, with 12 bases that match TRBD2. The germline V gene encodes CDR1 SNHLY and CDR2 FYNNEI. This CDR3 contains 13 residues. The CDR3 DNA reads as TGTGCTCGGACTAGCGGGGAGCGGGAGACCCAGTACTTC. Translated: CARTSGERETQYF.

In its sample, this clonotype was seen many times. The chain couples TRBV7-9 to TRBJ2-7; tentatively, D is TRBD2 (6 bases). Trimming took 5 bases from V and 5 from J, leaving 10 bases between them. CDR1 and CDR2 (germline): SEHNR, FQNEAQ (reference sequence). This CDR3 contains 12 residues. In nucleotides, the CDR3 is TGTGCCAGCAGCACGGGAGTCCACGAGCAGTACTTC. Protein product: CASSTGVHEQYF.

The chain links TRBV7-9 to TRBJ2-7; perhaps TRBD1 as D (6 bases). Trimming shortened V by 11 bases and J by 2 bases, and 22 bases separated the two germline ends. CDR1 and CDR2 (germline): SEHNR, FQNEAQ (reference sequence). CDR3 length: 15 amino acids. The CDR3 region is CAVSAFGDTTYEQYF. In nucleotides, the CDR3 is TGTGCCGTCTCAGCGTTCGGGGACACTACCTACGAGCAGTACTTC.

Many counts were recorded for this clonotype. Its ends do not fully match the called genes, so a read error is possible. The CDR3 reads CASSRDRTYEQYF. CDR3 DNA sequence: TGCGCCAGCAGCAGGGACAGGACCTACGAGCAGTACTTC. The rearrangement uses TRBV7-2 and TRBJ2-7; 8 positions agree with TRBD1. The V gene's germline CDR1 is SGHTA and CDR2 FQGNSA. This CDR3 spans 13 amino acids.

J is TRBJ2-7 and V is TRBV5-6; the match to TRBD1 covers 10 bases. From germline, CDR1 is SGHDT and CDR2 YYEEEE. Trimming at V came to 0 bases and at J to 7 bases, leaving 7 bases not matched to a gene. The CDR3 is 15 amino acids. The CDR3 reads CASSLEGQGNNEQYF. CDR3 in DNA: TGTGCCAGCAGCTTGGAGGGACAGGGGAACAATGAGCAGTACTTC. The full variable domain, in which reference TRBV5-6 and TRBJ2-7 provide the parts outside the CDR3, is DAGVTQSPTHLIKTRGQQVTLRCSPKSGHDTVSWYQQALGQGPQFIFQYYEEEERQRGNFPDRFSGHQFPNYSSELNVNALLLGDSALYLCASSLEGQGNNEQYFGPGTRLTVT.